The rows below give T cell receptor beta chains drawn from one sample of a study of cytomegalovirus exposure and HLA in healthy donors. Assay used: immunoSEQ multiplex PCR; TCRdb lists only in-frame clones, some missing. The sample has roughly 190,000 clones, around 75% seen once. Input material: PBMCs. The receptor set was obtained from a woman under 40 in good health and CMV-seropositive. CDR3s include the opening cysteine and the closing phenylalanine or tryptophan. A D gene is named only where the DNA matches it firmly. Not all rows give a size; the values are once, few, many and, for expanded clones, a class.

J gene | clone size | V gene | D gene | CDR3 protein | CDR3 DNA
TRBJ2-1 | NA | TRBV27 | TRBD2 | CASSRPQLAGVNEQFF | TGTGCCAGCAGTCGGCCCCAGTTAGCGGGAGTTAATGAGCAGTTCTTC
TRBJ2-5 | NA | TRBV4-1 | TRBD2 | CASSQVTSGSAQYF | TGCGCCAGCAGCCAAGTGACTAGCGGGTCCGCCCAGTACTTC
TRBJ2-7 | once | TRBV11-2 | TRBD1 | CASSYKQGASYEQYF | TGTGCCAGCAGTTACAAACAGGGGGCATCTTACGAGCAGTACTTC
TRBJ1-2 | NA | TRBV4-1 | NA | CASSQDSGNYGYTF | TGCGCCAGCAGCCAAGATTCCGGGAACTATGGCTACACCTTC
TRBJ1-2 | once | TRBV7-9 | NA | CSSSNQPASYTF | TGTTCCAGCAGCAACCAACCTGCGAGCTACACCTTC
TRBJ2-7 | NA | TRBV14 | NA | CASSQEHSGFHEQYF | TGTGCCAGCAGCCAAGAACACTCCGGGTTCCACGAGCAGTACTTC
TRBJ1-1 | once | TRBV19 | NA | CASSPLRGLMNTEAFF | TGTGCCAGTAGTCCACTACGGGGTTTAATGAACACTGAAGCTTTCTTT
TRBJ1-5 | NA | TRBV28 | NA | CASRRLDSSNQPQHF | TGTGCCAGCAGACGACTAGACAGTAGCAATCAGCCCCAGCATTTT
TRBJ2-7 | NA | TRBV28 | TRBD2 | CASSVAGVDEQYF | TGTGCCAGCAGCGTGGCGGGAGTGGACGAGCAGTACTTC
TRBJ2-7 | few | TRBV2 | TRBD1 | CAGAGQGVTYEQYF | TGTGCCGGGGCGGGACAGGGAGTCACCTACGAGCAGTACTTC
TRBJ2-3 | NA | TRBV5-6 | TRBD1 | CASSYLRDRVTDTQYF | TGTGCCAGCAGCTATCTCCGGGACAGGGTAACAGATACGCAGTATTTT
TRBJ1-5 | once | TRBV27 | NA | CASSAFQGLGQPQHF | TGTGCCAGCAGCGCATTCCAGGGACTGGGACAGCCCCAGCATTTT
TRBJ2-3 | NA | TRBV11-2 | NA | CASSRTDTQYF | TGTGCCAGCAGCCGTACAGATACGCAGTATTTT
TRBJ2-7 | NA | TRBV5-4 | NA | CASSLGGGDSYEQYF | TGTGCCAGCAGCTTGGGGGGAGGAGACTCCTACGAGCAGTACTTC
TRBJ2-7 | NA | TRBV5-4 | NA | CASSPDRYSYEQYF | TGTGCCAGCAGCCCCGACAGATACTCCTACGAGCAGTACTTC
TRBJ2-7 | NA | TRBV29-1 | NA | CSVIHGPLDEQYF | TGCAGCGTGATACATGGCCCCTTGGACGAGCAGTACTTC
TRBJ1-5 | NA | TRBV6-5 | NA | CASRSGYSNQPQHF | TGTGCCAGCAGGTCGGGATATAGCAATCAGCCCCAGCATTTT
TRBJ2-7 | NA | TRBV7-9 | NA | CASSFGRKVLDEQYF | TGTGCCAGCAGCTTTGGCAGGAAAGTGTTGGACGAGCAGTACTTC
TRBJ1-3 | NA | TRBV6-1 | NA | CASSEGVAGTIYF | TGTGCCAGCAGTGAAGGGGTGGCGGGCACCATATATTTT
TRBJ2-3 | NA | TRBV6-5 | TRBD2 | CASSYHHTGTTDTQYF | TGTGCCAGCAGTTATCATCACACCGGGACTACGGATACGCAGTATTTT
TRBJ2-1 | NA | TRBV7-9 | TRBD2 | CASSSSGGPTYNEQFF | TGTGCCAGCAGCTCCTCGGGAGGGCCAACCTACAATGAGCAGTTCTTC
TRBJ2-7 | NA | TRBV7-9 | TRBD1 | CASSSGQGVEQYF | TGTGCCAGCAGCTCGGGACAGGGTGTCGAGCAGTACTTC
TRBJ2-7 | NA | TRBV15 | TRBD1 | CATSRLQGYEQYF | TGTGCCACCAGCAGATTACAGGGGTACGAGCAGTACTTC
TRBJ1-1 | NA | TRBV15 | TRBD1 | CATSRDRAREAFF | TGTGCCACCAGCAGGGACAGGGCGCGTGAAGCTTTCTTT
TRBJ1-1 | NA | TRBV5-4 | NA | CASSWGGSGREAFF | TGTGCCAGCAGCTGGGGGGGTAGCGGGCGTGAAGCTTTCTTT
TRBJ1-1 | NA | TRBV28 | NA | CASSNGGEAFF | TGTGCCAGCAGCAACGGGGGGGAAGCTTTCTTT
TRBJ1-1 | NA | TRBV28 | TRBD1 | CASSPPRTGFMNTEAFF | TGTGCCAGCAGCCCTCCTCGGACAGGGTTCATGAACACTGAAGCTTTCTTT
TRBJ2-3 | NA | TRBV6-4 | TRBD2 | CASSRGREGPTDTQYF | TGTGCCAGCTCAAGGGGACGGGAGGGCCCAACAGATACGCAGTATTTT
TRBJ1-1 | NA | TRBV29-1 | NA | CSVDPKNTEAFF | TGCAGCGTTGATCCCAAGAACACTGAAGCTTTCTTT
TRBJ2-7 | NA | TRBV6-1 | TRBD1 | CASARTGGSYEQYF | TGTGCCAGCGCACGGACAGGGGGCTCCTACGAGCAGTACTTC
TRBJ1-4 | NA | TRBV28 | NA | CASSPKTQGSIEKLFF | TGTGCCAGCAGTCCCAAAACACAGGGTTCTATTGAAAAACTGTTTTTT
TRBJ2-2 | NA | TRBV28 | NA | CASSWDSSGELFF | TGTGCCAGCAGTTGGGACTCCTCGGGGGAGCTGTTTTTT
TRBJ2-2 | few | TRBV2 | TRBD1 | CACTGAYTGELFF | TGTGCCTGTACAGGGGCCTACACCGGGGAGCTGTTTTTT
TRBJ2-7 | NA | TRBV7-9 | NA | CASSLSMGVVYEQYF | TGTGCCAGCAGCTTATCGATGGGAGTCGTCTACGAGCAGTACTTC
TRBJ2-5 | NA | TRBV2 | TRBD2 | CASKRAGSQETQYF | TGTGCCAGCAAGCGAGCGGGATCCCAAGAGACCCAGTACTTC
TRBJ2-3 | NA | TRBV6-1 | TRBD1 | CASSGTGGLSDTQYF | TGTGCCAGCAGTGGGACAGGGGGGCTTAGTGATACGCAGTATTTT
TRBJ1-3 | NA | TRBV11-2 | NA | CASSLGGTTRNTIYF | TGTGCCAGCAGCTTAGGAGGGACAACGAGAAACACCATATATTTT
TRBJ2-1 | NA | TRBV7-9 | TRBD2 | CASPKGVAGEDEQFF | TGTGCCAGTCCCAAGGGAGTAGCGGGAGAGGATGAGCAGTTCTTC
TRBJ1-1 | NA | TRBV28 | NA | CASSLTGPRVAFF | TGTGCCAGCAGTTTGACAGGCCCGAGGGTAGCTTTCTTT
TRBJ2-1 | NA | TRBV27 | NA | CASSSPLGESYYNEQFF | TGTGCCAGCAGTTCCCCCCTTGGGGAGAGTTACTACAATGAGCAGTTCTTC
TRBJ1-1 | NA | TRBV19 | NA | CASKWRDSDTEAFF | TGTGCCAGTAAATGGAGGGATTCGGACACTGAAGCTTTCTTT
TRBJ2-7 | NA | TRBV7-8 | NA | CASSLQGNPYEQYF | TGTGCCAGCAGCTTGCAGGGTAACCCCTACGAGCAGTACTTC
TRBJ2-1 | few | TRBV5-1 | NA | CASSVQSSYNEQFF | TGCGCCAGCAGCGTACAGAGCTCCTACAATGAGCAGTTCTTC
TRBJ2-5 | NA | TRBV13 | NA | CASSSSREQYF | TGTGCCAGCAGCTCCTCCCGGGAGCAGTACTTC
TRBJ1-4 | NA | TRBV4-1 | NA | CASSQEGPEVTNEKLFF | TGCGCCAGCAGCCAAGAGGGCCCGGAGGTTACAAATGAAAAACTGTTTTTT
TRBJ1-1 | NA | TRBV5-4 | NA | CASSPAVSTEAFF | TGTGCCAGCAGCCCGGCGGTCAGCACTGAAGCTTTCTTT
TRBJ1-1 | NA | TRBV10-3 | NA | CAIGGWDTEAFF | TGTGCCATCGGGGGGTGGGACACTGAAGCTTTCTTT
TRBJ1-5 | NA | TRBV19 | NA | CASSIRDRSPQHF | TGTGCCAGTAGTATCCGGGATCGATCGCCCCAGCATTTT
TRBJ2-1 | NA | TRBV13 | TRBD2 | CASSLRTSGYNEQFF | TGTGCCAGCAGTCTAAGGACTAGCGGTTACAATGAGCAGTTCTTC